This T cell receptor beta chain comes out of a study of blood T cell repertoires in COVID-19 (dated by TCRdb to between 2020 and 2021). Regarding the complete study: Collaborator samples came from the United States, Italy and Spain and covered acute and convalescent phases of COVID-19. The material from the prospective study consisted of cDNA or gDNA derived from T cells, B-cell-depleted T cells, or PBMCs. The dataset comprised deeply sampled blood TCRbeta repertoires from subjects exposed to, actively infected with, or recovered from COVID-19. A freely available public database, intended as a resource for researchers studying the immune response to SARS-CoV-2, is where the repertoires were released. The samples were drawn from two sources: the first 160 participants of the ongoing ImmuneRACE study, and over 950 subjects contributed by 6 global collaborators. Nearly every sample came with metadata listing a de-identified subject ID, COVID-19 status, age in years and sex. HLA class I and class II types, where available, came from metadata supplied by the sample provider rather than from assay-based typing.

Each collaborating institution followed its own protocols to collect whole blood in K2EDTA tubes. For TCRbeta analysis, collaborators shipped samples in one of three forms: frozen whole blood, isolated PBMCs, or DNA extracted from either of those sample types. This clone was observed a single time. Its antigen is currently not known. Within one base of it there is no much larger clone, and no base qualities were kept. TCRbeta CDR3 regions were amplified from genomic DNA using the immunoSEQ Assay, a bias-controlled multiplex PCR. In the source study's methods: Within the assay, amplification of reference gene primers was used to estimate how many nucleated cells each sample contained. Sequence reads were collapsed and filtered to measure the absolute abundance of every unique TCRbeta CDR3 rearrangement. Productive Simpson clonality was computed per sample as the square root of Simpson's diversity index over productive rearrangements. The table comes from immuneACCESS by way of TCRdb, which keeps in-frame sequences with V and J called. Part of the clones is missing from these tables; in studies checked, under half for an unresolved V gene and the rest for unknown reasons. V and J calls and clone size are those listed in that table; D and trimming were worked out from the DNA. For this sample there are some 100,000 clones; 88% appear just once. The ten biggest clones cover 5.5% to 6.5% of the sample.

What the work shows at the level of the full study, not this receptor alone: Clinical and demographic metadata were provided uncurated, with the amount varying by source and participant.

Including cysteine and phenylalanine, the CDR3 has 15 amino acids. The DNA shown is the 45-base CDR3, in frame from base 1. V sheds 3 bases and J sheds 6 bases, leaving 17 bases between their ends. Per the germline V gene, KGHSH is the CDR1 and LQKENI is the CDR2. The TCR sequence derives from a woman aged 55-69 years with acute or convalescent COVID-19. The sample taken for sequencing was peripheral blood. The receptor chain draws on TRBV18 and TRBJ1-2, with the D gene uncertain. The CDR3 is CASSPLAGISDGYTF. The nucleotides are TGTGCCAGCTCACCTCTAGCGGGCATCTCCGATGGCTACACCTTC.